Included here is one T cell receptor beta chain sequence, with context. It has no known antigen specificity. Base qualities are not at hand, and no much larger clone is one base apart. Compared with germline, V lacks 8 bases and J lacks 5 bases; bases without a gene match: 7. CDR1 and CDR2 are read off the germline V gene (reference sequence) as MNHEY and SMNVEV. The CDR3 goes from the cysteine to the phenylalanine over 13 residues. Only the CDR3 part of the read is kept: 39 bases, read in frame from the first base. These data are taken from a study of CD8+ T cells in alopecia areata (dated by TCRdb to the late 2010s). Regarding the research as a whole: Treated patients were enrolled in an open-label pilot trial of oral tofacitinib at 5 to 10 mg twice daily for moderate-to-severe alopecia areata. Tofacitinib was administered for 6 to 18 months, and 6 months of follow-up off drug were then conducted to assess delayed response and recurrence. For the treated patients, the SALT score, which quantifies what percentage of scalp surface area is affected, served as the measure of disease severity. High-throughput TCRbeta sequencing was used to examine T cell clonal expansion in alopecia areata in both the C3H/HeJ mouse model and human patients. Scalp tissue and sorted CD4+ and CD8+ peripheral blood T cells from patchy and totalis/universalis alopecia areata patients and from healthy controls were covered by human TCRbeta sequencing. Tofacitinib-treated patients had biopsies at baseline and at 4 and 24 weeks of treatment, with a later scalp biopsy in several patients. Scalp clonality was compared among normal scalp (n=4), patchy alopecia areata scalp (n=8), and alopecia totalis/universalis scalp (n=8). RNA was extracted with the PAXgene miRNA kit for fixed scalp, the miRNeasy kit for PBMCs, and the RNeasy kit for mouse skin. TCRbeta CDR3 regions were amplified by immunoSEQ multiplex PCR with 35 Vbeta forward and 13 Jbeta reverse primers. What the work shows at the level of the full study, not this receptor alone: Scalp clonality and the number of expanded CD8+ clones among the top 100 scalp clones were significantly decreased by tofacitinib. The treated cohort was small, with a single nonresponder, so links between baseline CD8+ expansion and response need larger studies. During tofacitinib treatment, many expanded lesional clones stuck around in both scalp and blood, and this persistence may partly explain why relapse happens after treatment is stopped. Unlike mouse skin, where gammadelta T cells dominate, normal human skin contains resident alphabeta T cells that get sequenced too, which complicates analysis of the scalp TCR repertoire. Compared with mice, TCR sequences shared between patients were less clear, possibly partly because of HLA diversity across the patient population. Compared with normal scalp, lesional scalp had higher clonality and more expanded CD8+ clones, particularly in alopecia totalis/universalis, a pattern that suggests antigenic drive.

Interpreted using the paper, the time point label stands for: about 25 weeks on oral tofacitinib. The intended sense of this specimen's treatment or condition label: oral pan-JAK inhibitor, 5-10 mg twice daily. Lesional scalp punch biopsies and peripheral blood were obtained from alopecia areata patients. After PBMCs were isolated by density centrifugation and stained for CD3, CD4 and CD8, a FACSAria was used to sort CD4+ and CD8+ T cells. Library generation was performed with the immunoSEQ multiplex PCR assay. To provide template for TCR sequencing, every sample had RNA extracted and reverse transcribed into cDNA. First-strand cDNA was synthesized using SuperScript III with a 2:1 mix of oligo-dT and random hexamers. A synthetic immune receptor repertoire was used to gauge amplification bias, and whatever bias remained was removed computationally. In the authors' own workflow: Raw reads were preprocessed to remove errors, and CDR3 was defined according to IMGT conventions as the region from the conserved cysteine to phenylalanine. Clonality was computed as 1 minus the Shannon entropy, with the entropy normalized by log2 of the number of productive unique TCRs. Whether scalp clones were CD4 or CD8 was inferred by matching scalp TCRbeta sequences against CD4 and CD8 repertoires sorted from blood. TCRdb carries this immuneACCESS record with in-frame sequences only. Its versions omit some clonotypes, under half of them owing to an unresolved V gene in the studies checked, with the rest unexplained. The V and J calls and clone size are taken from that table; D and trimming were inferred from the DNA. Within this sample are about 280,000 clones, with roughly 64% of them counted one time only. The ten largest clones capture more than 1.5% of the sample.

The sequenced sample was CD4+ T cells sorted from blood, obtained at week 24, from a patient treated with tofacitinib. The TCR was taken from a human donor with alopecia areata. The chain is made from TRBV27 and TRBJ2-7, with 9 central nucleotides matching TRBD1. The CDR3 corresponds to CASGRRDRDEQYF. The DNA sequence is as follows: TGTGCCAGCGGCCGTCGGGACAGGGACGAGCAGTACTTC.